What follows describes a single T cell receptor (beta chain). What it recognizes is unknown. The data were obtained in a study of T cells in localized non-small cell lung cancer. Whole-study results and caveats: Compared with tumor, uninvolved adjacent lung displayed greater T cell clonality, ranking highest overall. The appearance of a median around 57 of the top 100 tumor clones was seen in adjacent lung. Sequencing involved a lone tumor region, leaving heterogeneity possible. Longer overall survival associated with higher blood T cell density; shorter survival with higher adjacent-lung clonality.

Sequenced by immunoSEQ multiplex PCR; TCRdb stores in-frame clones only, minus some. The repertoire consists of 72,000 or so clones, with less than 90% occurring once and the leading ten covering 21%. This receptor was identified in a male donor aged 60 or over with stage III squamous cell lung carcinoma. The sample here was peripheral blood, taken before any cancer treatment.

The CDR3 DNA reads as TGTGCCAGCAGCGACGATTCACCCCTCCACTTT. Protein: CASSDDSPLHF. The chain combines TRBV2 with TRBJ1-6; no definite D call. V gave up 6 bases and J gave up 8 bases, with 5 bases separating them. The CDR3 has 11 residues. Germline V gives CDR1 SNHLY, CDR2 FYNNEI.